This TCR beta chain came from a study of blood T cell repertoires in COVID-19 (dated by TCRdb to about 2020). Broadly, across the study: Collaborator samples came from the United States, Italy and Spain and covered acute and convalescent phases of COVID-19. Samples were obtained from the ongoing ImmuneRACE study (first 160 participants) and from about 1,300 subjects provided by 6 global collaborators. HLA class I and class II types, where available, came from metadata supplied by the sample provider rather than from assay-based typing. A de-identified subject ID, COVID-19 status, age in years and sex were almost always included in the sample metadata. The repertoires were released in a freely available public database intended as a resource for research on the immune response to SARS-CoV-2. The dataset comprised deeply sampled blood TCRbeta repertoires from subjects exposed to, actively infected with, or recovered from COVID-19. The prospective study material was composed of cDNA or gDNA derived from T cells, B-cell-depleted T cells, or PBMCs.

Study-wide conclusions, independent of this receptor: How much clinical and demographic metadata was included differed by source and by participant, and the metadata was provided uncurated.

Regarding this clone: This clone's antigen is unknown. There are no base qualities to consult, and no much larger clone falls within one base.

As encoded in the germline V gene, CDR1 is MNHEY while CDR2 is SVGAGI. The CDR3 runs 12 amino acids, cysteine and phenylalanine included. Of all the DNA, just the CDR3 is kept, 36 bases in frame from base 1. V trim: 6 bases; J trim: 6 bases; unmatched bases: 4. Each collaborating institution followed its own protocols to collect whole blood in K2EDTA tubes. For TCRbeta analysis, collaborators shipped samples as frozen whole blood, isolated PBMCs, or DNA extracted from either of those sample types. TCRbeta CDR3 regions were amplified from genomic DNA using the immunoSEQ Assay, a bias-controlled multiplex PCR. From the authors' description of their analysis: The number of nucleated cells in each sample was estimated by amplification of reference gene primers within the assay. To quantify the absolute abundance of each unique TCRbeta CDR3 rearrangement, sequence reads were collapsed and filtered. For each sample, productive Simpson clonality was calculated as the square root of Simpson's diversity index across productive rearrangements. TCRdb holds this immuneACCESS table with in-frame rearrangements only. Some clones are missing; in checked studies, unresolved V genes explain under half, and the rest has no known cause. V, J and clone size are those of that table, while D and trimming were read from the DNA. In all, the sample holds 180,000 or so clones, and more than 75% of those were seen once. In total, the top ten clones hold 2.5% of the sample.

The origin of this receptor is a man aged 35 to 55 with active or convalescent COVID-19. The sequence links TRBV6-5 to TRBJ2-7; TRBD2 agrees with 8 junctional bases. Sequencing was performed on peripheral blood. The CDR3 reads CASSRTSSEQYF. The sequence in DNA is TGTGCCAGCAGCCGGACTAGCTCCGAGCAGTACTTC.